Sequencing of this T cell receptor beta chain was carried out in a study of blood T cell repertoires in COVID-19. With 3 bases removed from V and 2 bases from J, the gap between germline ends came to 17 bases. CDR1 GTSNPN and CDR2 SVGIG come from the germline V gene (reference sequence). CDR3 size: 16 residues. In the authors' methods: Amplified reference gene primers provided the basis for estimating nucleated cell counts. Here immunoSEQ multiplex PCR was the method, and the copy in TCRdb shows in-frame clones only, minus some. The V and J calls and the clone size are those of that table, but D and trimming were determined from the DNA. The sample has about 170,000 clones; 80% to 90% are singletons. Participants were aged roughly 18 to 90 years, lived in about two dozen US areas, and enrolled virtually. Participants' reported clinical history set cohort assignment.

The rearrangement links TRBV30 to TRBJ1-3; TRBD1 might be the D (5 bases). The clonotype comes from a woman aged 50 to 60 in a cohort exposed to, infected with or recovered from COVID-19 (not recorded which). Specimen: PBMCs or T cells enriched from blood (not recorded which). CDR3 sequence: CAWSPPGGVPGNTIYF. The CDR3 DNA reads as TGTGCCTGGAGCCCGCCCGGGGGGGTACCTGGAAACACCATATATTTT.